This entry is about one T cell receptor beta chain. Its antigen is unknown. CDR1 and CDR2 (germline): SNHLY, FYNNEI. The CDR3 extends over 13 amino acids. V was trimmed by 5 bases and J by 2 bases, leaving 9 bases between them. The entry originates in a study of cytomegalovirus exposure and HLA in healthy donors. Notes on the study in general: Highest at DRB1 and lowest at HLA-C, TCR association rates differed among HLA loci in a later analysis. Productive status was seen about 90% or about 30% of the time for most TCR beta V segments in an earlier analysis.

The PCR used 60 Vbeta and 13 Jbeta primers. Produced via immunoSEQ multiplex PCR; TCRdb's table is partial and in-frame only. This sample has some 130,000 clones, with 70% to 85% found just once. The receptor was derived from a woman in her forties or fifties in good health and CMV-seropositive. The V call is TRBV2, the J call TRBJ1-1; TRBD1 might be the D (5 bases). Sequenced: PBMCs. This chain's CDR3 is CASSRGLNTEAFF. The DNA of the CDR3 is TGTGCCAGCAGTAGGGGTTTAAACACTGAAGCTTTCTTT.